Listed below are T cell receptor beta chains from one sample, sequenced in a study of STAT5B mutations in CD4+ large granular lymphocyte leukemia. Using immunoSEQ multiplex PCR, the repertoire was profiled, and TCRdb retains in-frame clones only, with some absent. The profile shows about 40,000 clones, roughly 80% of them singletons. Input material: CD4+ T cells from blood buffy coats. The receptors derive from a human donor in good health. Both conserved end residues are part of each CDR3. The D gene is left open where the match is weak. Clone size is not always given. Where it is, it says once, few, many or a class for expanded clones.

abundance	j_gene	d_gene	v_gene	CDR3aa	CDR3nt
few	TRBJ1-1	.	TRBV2	CASNRGGHGLLLYAFF	TGTGCCAGCAACCGGGGGGGACACGGTCTTCTGTTATATGCTTTCTTT
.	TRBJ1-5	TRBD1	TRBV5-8	CASSFSGGSYQPQHF	TGTGCCAGCAGCTTTTCAGGGGGCAGTTATCAGCCCCAGCATTTT
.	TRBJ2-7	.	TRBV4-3	CASSPQVGGPYEQYF	TGCGCCAGCAGCCCCCAGGTGGGGGGTCCCTACGAGCAGTACTTC
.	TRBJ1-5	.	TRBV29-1	CSVAGAGNQPQHF	TGCAGCGTTGCAGGGGCCGGCAATCAGCCCCAGCATTTT
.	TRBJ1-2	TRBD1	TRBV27	CASSQRQGGYTF	TGTGCCAGCAGTCAGAGACAGGGTGGCTACACCTTC
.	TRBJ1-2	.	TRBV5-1	CASSLRGELDYGYTF	TGCGCCAGCAGCTTAAGGGGGGAATTAGACTATGGCTACACCTTC
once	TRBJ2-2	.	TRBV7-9	CASSLREGGELFF	TGTGCCAGCAGCTTGCGGGAAGGCGGGGAGCTGTTTTTT
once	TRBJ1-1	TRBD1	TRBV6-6	CASSTRRQGQEAFF	TGTGCCAGCAGTACTAGAAGACAGGGTCAAGAAGCTTTCTTT
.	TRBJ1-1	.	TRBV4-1	CASSLLPPDSHLEAFF	TGCGCCAGCAGCCTCCTTCCTCCTGACAGCCACCTAGAAGCTTTCTTT
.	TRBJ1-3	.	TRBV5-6	CASSWGPPGNTIYF	TGTGCCAGCAGCTGGGGACCTCCCGGAAACACCATATATTTT
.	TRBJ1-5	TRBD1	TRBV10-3	CAIKGTGPGWDQPQHF	TGTGCCATCAAGGGGACAGGGCCGGGTTGGGATCAGCCCCAGCATTTT
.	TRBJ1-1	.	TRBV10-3	CAISEMRGGTEAFF	TGTGCCATCAGTGAAATGAGAGGTGGCACTGAAGCTTTCTTT
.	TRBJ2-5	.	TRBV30	CAWSVEGIQYF	TGTGCCTGGAGTGTGGAGGGGATCCAGTACTTC
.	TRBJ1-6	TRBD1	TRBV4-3	CASRRQGGIESPLHF	TGCGCCAGCAGACGACAGGGCGGGATTGAATCACCCCTCCACTTT
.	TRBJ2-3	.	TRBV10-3	CATLVTPTDTQYF	TGTGCCACCCTGGTCACTCCCACAGATACGCAGTATTTT
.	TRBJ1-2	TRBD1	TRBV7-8	CASSSRPGQGANYGYTF	TGTGCCAGCAGCTCTAGGCCGGGACAGGGAGCTAACTATGGCTACACCTTC
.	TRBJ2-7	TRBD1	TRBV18	CASSPGQGGPEQYF	TGTGCCAGCTCCCCGGGACAGGGGGGTCCCGAGCAGTACTTC
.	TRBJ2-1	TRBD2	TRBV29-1	CSVERTGGPNEQFF	TGCAGCGTTGAAAGGACGGGGGGGCCCAATGAGCAGTTCTTC
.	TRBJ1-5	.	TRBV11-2	CASSLDRGNQPQHF	TGTGCCAGCAGCTTAGACAGGGGCAATCAGCCCCAGCATTTT
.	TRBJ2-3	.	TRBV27	CASSAYNTDTQYF	TGTGCCAGCAGTGCCTACAACACAGATACGCAGTATTTT
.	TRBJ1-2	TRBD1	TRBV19	CASSRDLSGTEKGYTF	TGTGCCAGTAGTAGAGACCTTTCCGGGACAGAGAAAGGCTACACCTTC
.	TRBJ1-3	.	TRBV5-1	CASSLDGSPSSGNTIYF	TGCGCCAGCAGCTTGGACGGCTCCCCGAGCTCTGGAAACACCATATATTTT
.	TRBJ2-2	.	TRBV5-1	CASSAHEELFF	TGCGCCAGCAGCGCCCACGAGGAGCTGTTTTTT
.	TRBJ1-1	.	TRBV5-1	CASSLLAARNTEAFF	TGCGCCAGCAGCTTGCTCGCGGCTAGGAACACTGAAGCTTTCTTT
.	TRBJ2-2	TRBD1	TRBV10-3	CAISEGQGSTGELFF	TGTGCCATCAGTGAGGGACAGGGGAGCACCGGGGAGCTGTTTTTT
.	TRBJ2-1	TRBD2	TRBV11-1	CASSHDGGGASGSYNEQFF	TGTGCCAGCAGCCACGATGGCGGGGGGGCTTCAGGCTCCTACAATGAGCAGTTCTTC
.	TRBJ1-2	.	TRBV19	CASGGPHGYTF	TGTGCCAGTGGGGGGCCCCATGGCTACACCTTC
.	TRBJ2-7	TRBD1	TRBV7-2	CASSPGGPQEQYF	TGTGCCAGCAGCCCAGGGGGCCCCCAGGAGCAGTACTTC
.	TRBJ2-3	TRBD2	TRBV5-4	CASSVSAGGLGDTQYF	TGTGCCAGCAGCGTGAGTGCGGGAGGGCTGGGTGATACGCAGTATTTT
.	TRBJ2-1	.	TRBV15	CATSKSPQGSYNEQFF	TGTGCCACCAGCAAGTCCCCCCAGGGGTCCTACAATGAGCAGTTCTTC
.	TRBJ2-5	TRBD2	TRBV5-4	CASSSTLAATGETQYF	TGTGCCAGCAGCTCCACACTAGCGGCTACGGGGGAGACCCAGTACTTC
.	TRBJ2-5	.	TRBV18	CASSPNNLGETQYF	TGTGCCAGCTCACCAAACAACCTAGGGGAGACCCAGTACTTC
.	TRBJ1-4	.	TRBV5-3	CARSLRTDGEKLFF	TGTGCCAGAAGCTTGAGGACAGACGGGGAAAAACTGTTTTTT
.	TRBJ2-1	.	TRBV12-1	CASSFLGGREGDEQFF	TGTGCCAGCAGCTTCTTGGGAGGGCGGGAGGGGGATGAGCAGTTCTTC
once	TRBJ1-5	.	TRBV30	CAWSGGRRGSSAQHF	TGTGCCTGGAGTGGAGGAAGACGGGGATCATCGGCCCAGCATTTT